These T cell receptor beta chains were read from a single sample in a study of blood T cell repertoires in COVID-19. The table came from immunoSEQ multiplex PCR; TCRdb's copy has only in-frame clones and leaves some out. The data contain 250,000 or so clones, less than 95% of them singletons. Sequenced: PBMCs or T cells enriched from blood (not recorded which). These TCRs come from a man aged 40-49 years who had been exposed to COVID-19. The CDR3 runs from the conserved cysteine through the conserved F or W. The D gene is left open where the match is weak. The size entry is marked missing in some rows and otherwise reads once, few, many or a size class.

TRBJ1-5 | - | TRBV28 | - | TGTGCCAGCAGTTTATGGCAGGGCCCAAGTCAGCCCCAGCATTTT | CASSLWQGPSQPQHF
TRBJ2-7 | TRBD2 | TRBV13 | - | TGTGCCACCTCCTCGACTAGCGGGAGGCTCGAGCAGTACTTC | CATSSTSGRLEQYF
TRBJ2-5 | - | TRBV7-2 | - | TGTGCCAGCAGCTTACAACCGGGACACCGACTCCAAGAGACCCAGTACTTC | CASSLQPGHRLQETQYF
TRBJ1-1 | TRBD1 | TRBV2 | - | TGTGCCAGCAGTGACGCTCTGGGACAGGGGAACACTGAAGCTTTCTTT | CASSDALGQGNTEAFF
TRBJ2-7 | - | TRBV5-1 | - | TGCGCCAGCAGCTTACAGGGCTCCTACGAGCAGTACTTC | CASSLQGSYEQYF
TRBJ2-1 | TRBD2 | TRBV28 | - | TGTGCCAGCAGGGTGGGCGGGAGGTCCTACAATGAGCAGTTCTTC | CASRVGGRSYNEQFF
TRBJ2-7 | TRBD1 | TRBV28 | - | TGTGCCAGCCGAAATGCGGACAGGGGGCTCTACGAGCAGTACTTC | CASRNADRGLYEQYF
TRBJ1-6 | TRBD1 | TRBV28 | - | TGTGCCAGCTGCACGGACCGGGACAGGGGATCACCCCTCCACTTT | CASCTDRDRGSPLHF
TRBJ1-5 | TRBD1 | TRBV9 | - | TGTGCCAGCAGCGGATCCGGGACAGGGGACCAGCCCCAGCATTTT | CASSGSGTGDQPQHF
TRBJ2-1 | TRBD1 | TRBV19 | - | TGTGCCAGTAGTCCTCGGACAGGGAGCAATGAGCAGTTCTTC | CASSPRTGSNEQFF
TRBJ2-3 | - | TRBV7-6 | few | TGTGCCAGCAGCTTAGCGTCAGGACTGCTGGCGCAGTATTTT | CASSLASGLLAQYF
TRBJ2-3 | TRBD2 | TRBV10-2 | once | TGCGCCAGCAAACTAGCGAAGAGCACAGATACGCAGTATTTT | CASKLAKSTDTQYF
TRBJ1-6 | TRBD1 | TRBV12-5 | - | TGTGCTAGTGGTTTGGGACAGGGGAGTCCACCCCTCCACTTT | CASGLGQGSPPLHF
TRBJ2-5 | TRBD2 | TRBV4-3 | - | TGCGCCAGCAGCCAAGCCGGGTTAGCGGGAGTCGGGACCCAGTACTTC | CASSQAGLAGVGTQYF
TRBJ2-6 | TRBD2 | TRBV7-6 | - | TGTGCCAGCAGCTTATATGGGACTAGCGGGAGAGCTGGGGCCAACGTCCTGACTTTC | CASSLYGTSGRAGANVLTF
TRBJ1-2 | - | TRBV29-1 | - | TGCAGCGTCACAACAGGGTTAAACTATGGCTACACCTTC | CSVTTGLNYGYTF
TRBJ1-1 | TRBD1 | TRBV5-1 | - | TGCGCCAGCAGCTTGGGGACAGGGGTGAGTGCTTTCTTT | CASSLGTGVSAFF
TRBJ2-3 | - | TRBV4-1 | - | TGCGCCAGCAGCCAAGATCCGGCGGCCGTAGCTAGCACAGATACGCAGTATTTT | CASSQDPAAVASTDTQYF
TRBJ2-2 | TRBD1 | TRBV27 | once | TGTGCCAGCAGTCCGCTACAGGGGGGGAACACCGGGGAGCTGTTTTTT | CASSPLQGGNTGELFF
TRBJ2-2 | TRBD1 | TRBV10-3 | - | TGTGCCATCAGAGACCGGGACAGGGACACCGGGGAGCTGTTTTTT | CAIRDRDRDTGELFF
TRBJ2-7 | TRBD2 | TRBV4-1 | - | TGCGCCAGCAGCAAAGCGACTAGCGGAAAATCCTACGAGCAGTACTTC | CASSKATSGKSYEQYF
TRBJ1-1 | TRBD1 | TRBV4-1 | - | TGCGCCAGCAGCCAAGAGGACAGGGGGCCGAACACTGAAGCTTTCTTT | CASSQEDRGPNTEAFF
TRBJ2-1 | TRBD2 | TRBV18 | - | TGTGCCAGCTCACCACCGAGGGGAGCGGGAGCGTCCTACAATGAGCAGTTCTTC | CASSPPRGAGASYNEQFF
TRBJ1-2 | TRBD1 | TRBV30 | - | TGTGCCTGGAGTTACGGACAGGGATCGCTCTATGGCTACACCTTC | CAWSYGQGSLYGYTF
TRBJ1-5 | TRBD1 | TRBV6-6 | - | TGTGCCAGCAGGACAGGGTTTTTGGGCAATCAGCCCCAGCATTTT | CASRTGFLGNQPQHF
TRBJ1-1 | - | TRBV5-6 | - | TGTGCCAGCAGCTTGGGGGCCGGTGAAGCTTTCTTT | CASSLGAGEAFF
TRBJ1-1 | TRBD1 | TRBV4-1 | - | TGCGCCAGCAGCCACCATACAGGGGGGAACACTGAAGCTTTCTTT | CASSHHTGGNTEAFF
TRBJ1-5 | - | TRBV10-2 | - | TGCGCCAGCCAACGGCGGGTCAATCAGCCCCAGCATTTT | CASQRRVNQPQHF
TRBJ2-1 | - | TRBV7-8 | - | TGTGCCAGCAGCTTAAGACGGACTACCTACAATGAGCAGTTCTTC | CASSLRRTTYNEQFF
TRBJ2-1 | TRBD2 | TRBV4-1 | - | TGCGCCAGCAGCCAAGAGGGACTAGCGGGTGAGCAGTTCTTC | CASSQEGLAGEQFF
TRBJ2-7 | - | TRBV5-1 | - | TGCGCCAGCAGCTTGGGGAGTCCCGAGCAGTACTTC | CASSLGSPEQYF
TRBJ2-5 | TRBD1 | TRBV18 | - | TGTGCCAGCTCACGTAGGGACAGTGAAGAGACCCAGTACTTC | CASSRRDSEETQYF
TRBJ2-2 | TRBD2 | TRBV6-2/TRBV6-3 | - | TGTGCCAGCAGTTACCGGGGACTAGCGATTTTCGCGAACACCGGGGAGCTGTTTTTT | CASSYRGLAIFANTGELFF
TRBJ2-7 | TRBD2 | TRBV24-1 | once | TGTGCCACCAGCCAAGCGGGAGCAAAAGACGAGCAGTACTTC | CATSQAGAKDEQYF
TRBJ2-1 | - | TRBV5-5 | once | TGTGCCAGCACCCGCGCTGCGGGGCAGTTCTTC | CASTRAAGQFF
TRBJ2-1 | - | TRBV5-4 | - | TGTGCCAGCAGCCCGGCGCTGGAGGTTAAAGGCAATGAGCAGTTCTTC | CASSPALEVKGNEQFF
TRBJ2-2 | - | TRBV7-8 | - | TGTGCCAGCAGCCCCCACAGGGCGAACACCGGGGAGCTGTTTTTT | CASSPHRANTGELFF
TRBJ2-3 | - | TRBV6-2/TRBV6-3 | - | TGTGCCAGCAGTCTTACAGATACGCAGTATTTT | CASSLTDTQYF
TRBJ1-5 | - | TRBV19 | - | TGTGCCAGTAGTATAGATGGACACTCGTCTGATAGCAATCAGCCCCAGCATTTT | CASSIDGHSSDSNQPQHF
TRBJ1-2 | TRBD1 | TRBV5-5 | - | TGTGCCAGCAGCTTGGTGTTCGGGACAGGGGCGGGCTATGGCTACACCTTC | CASSLVFGTGAGYGYTF
TRBJ2-5 | TRBD1 | TRBV27 | - | TGTGCCAGCAGTTTGATTCCGGGACAGGGGCAAGAGACCCAGTACTTC | CASSLIPGQGQETQYF
TRBJ2-7 | TRBD2 | TRBV2 | - | TGTGCCAGTGGCGTAGAGCGGGGTTCCTACGAGCAGTACTTC | CASGVERGSYEQYF
TRBJ1-3 | TRBD1 | TRBV9 | - | TGTGCCAGCAGGAAGACAGGGGGCGGAAACACCATATATTTT | CASRKTGGGNTIYF
TRBJ2-1 | TRBD1 | TRBV6-2/TRBV6-3 | once | TGTGCCAGCAGCCCCGGGACAGGGGCGTTTGGGGACAATGAGCAGTTCTTC | CASSPGTGAFGDNEQFF
TRBJ2-3 | - | TRBV3-1/TRBV3-2 | - | TGTGCCAGCAGCCCTCTACCAGATACGCAGTATTTT | CASSPLPDTQYF
TRBJ2-7 | - | TRBV5-1 | - | TGCGCCAGCAGCCCCCTATTAGCGGATGGAGGGGAGCAGTACTTC | CASSPLLADGGEQYF
TRBJ1-6 | - | TRBV15 | - | TGTGCCACCAGCAGAGATCTACTGGTCGGGAATTCACCCCTCCACTTT | CATSRDLLVGNSPLHF
TRBJ2-1 | TRBD2 | TRBV3-1/TRBV3-2 | - | TGTGCCAGCAGACCCTCCGGAGCGGGAGGGGCCAATGAGCAGTTCTTC | CASRPSGAGGANEQFF
TRBJ1-2 | - | TRBV28 | - | TGTGCCAGCAGTTTATATGTGGCGGTTAACTATGGCTACACCTTC | CASSLYVAVNYGYTF
TRBJ2-5 | - | TRBV11-2 | - | TGTGCCAGCAGACCGAATCAGGTGGAGACCCAGTACTTC | CASRPNQVETQYF
TRBJ2-6 | - | TRBV30 | once | TGTGCCTGGTCTCGTGACAGCGGGGCCAACGTCCTGACTTTC | CAWSRDSGANVLTF
TRBJ1-1 | - | TRBV27 | - | TGTGCCAGCAGTTTACGGACAAGTATGAACACTGAAGCTTTCTTT | CASSLRTSMNTEAFF
TRBJ2-7 | - | TRBV28 | - | TGTGCCAGCAATACAGGGTACGAGCAGTACTTC | CASNTGYEQYF
TRBJ2-1 | - | TRBV28 | - | TGTGCCAGCTCTGTCGGGAGAGGCAATGAGCAGTTCTTC | CASSVGRGNEQFF
TRBJ2-1 | TRBD2 | TRBV7-9 | once | TGTGCCAGCAGCCCCATTTTAGCTGGGGGAGGGAGCATCTACAATGAGCAGTTCTTC | CASSPILAGGGSIYNEQFF
TRBJ1-3 | - | TRBV3-1/TRBV3-2 | - | TGTGCCAGCAGCCAAGAGTACATCGCCTCTGGAAACACCATATATTTT | CASSQEYIASGNTIYF
TRBJ2-2 | TRBD2 | TRBV9 | - | TGTGCCAGCAGCCTTAGCGGGGGGGAGCCCGGGGAGCTGTTTTTT | CASSLSGGEPGELFF
TRBJ2-7 | TRBD1 | TRBV4-1 | - | TGCGCCAGCAGCCAAGACGGTCAGGGGGCAGTCGAGCAGTACTTC | CASSQDGQGAVEQYF
TRBJ2-2 | - | TRBV27 | - | TGTGCCAGCAGTTTAATACCCCAGGGGACCGGGGAGCTGTTTTTT | CASSLIPQGTGELFF
TRBJ1-2 | - | TRBV28 | - | TGTGCCAGCAGTTTAAGTATACTCTATGGCTACACCTTC | CASSLSILYGYTF